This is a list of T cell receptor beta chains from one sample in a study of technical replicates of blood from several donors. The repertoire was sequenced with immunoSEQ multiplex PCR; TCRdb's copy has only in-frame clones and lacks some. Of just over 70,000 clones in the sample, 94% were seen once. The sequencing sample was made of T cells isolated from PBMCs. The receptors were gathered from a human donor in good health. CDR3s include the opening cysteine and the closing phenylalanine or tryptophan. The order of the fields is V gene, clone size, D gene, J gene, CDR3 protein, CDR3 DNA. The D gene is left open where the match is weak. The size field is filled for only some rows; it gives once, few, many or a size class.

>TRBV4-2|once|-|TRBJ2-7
CASSQEASSSYEQYF
TGTGCCAGCAGCCAAGAGGCTAGCAGCTCCTACGAGCAGTACTTC
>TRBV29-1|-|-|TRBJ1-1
CSAGTSKDTEAFF
TGCAGCGCGGGGACAAGCAAGGACACTGAAGCTTTCTTT
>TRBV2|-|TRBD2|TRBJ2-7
CASSESGRQYF
TGTGCCAGCAGCGAGAGCGGGAGGCAGTACTTC
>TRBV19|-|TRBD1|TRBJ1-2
CASSTEGQTVPRYTF
TGTGCCAGTAGTACCGAGGGACAGACTGTCCCACGCTACACCTTC
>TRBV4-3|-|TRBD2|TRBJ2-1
CASSLRISGSIDNEQFF
TGCGCCAGCAGCCTACGGATTAGCGGGAGTATCGACAATGAGCAGTTCTTC
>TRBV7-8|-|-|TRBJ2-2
CASSLSERTNTGELFF
TGTGCCAGCAGCTTATCGGAGCGGACGAACACCGGGGAGCTGTTTTTT
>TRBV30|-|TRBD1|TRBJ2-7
CAWSSGTGIPEQYF
TGTGCCTGGAGTTCCGGGACAGGGATCCCCGAGCAGTACTTC
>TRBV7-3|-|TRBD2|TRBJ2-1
CASSLLAGGANEQFF
TGTGCCAGCAGCCTACTAGCGGGAGGGGCCAATGAGCAGTTCTTC
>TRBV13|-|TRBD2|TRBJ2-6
CASSLISSGSSGANVLTF
TGTGCCAGCAGCTTAATTTCTAGCGGGAGCTCTGGGGCCAACGTCCTGACTTTC
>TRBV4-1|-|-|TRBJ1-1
CASSTRTGLPEAFF
TGCGCCAGCAGCACTAGAACAGGGCTCCCTGAAGCTTTCTTT
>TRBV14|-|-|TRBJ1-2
CASSQDSLLHGYTF
TGTGCCAGCAGCCAGGACAGTCTCCTTCATGGCTACACCTTC
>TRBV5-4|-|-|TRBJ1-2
CASNLGGDGYTF
TGTGCCAGCAACCTCGGGGGGGATGGCTACACCTTC
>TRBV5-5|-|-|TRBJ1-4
CASSSLQGSDIF
TGTGCCAGCAGCTCCCTCCAGGGGAGTGACATTTTT
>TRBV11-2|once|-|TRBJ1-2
CASSLDEVRGVGYTF
TGTGCCAGCAGCTTAGATGAAGTAAGAGGAGTAGGCTACACCTTC
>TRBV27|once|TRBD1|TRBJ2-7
CASSRQGSSYEQYF
TGTGCCAGCAGTCGACAGGGGAGCTCCTACGAGCAGTACTTC
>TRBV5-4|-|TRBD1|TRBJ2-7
CASSPGTGLFYEQYF
TGTGCCAGCAGCCCCGGGACAGGCCTTTTCTACGAGCAGTACTTC
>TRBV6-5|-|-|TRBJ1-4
CASWTAATNEKLFF
TGTGCCAGCTGGACAGCTGCAACTAATGAAAAACTGTTTTTT
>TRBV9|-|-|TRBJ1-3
CASSVETVGGNTIYF
TGTGCCAGCAGCGTAGAGACAGTAGGAGGAAACACCATATATTTT
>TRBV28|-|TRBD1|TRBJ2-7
CASSITGTGVEQYF
TGTGCCAGCAGCATAACCGGGACAGGGGTCGAGCAGTACTTC
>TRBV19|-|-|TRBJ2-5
CASSPQGQSQETQYF
TGTGCCAGTAGTCCGCAGGGGCAGTCTCAAGAGACCCAGTACTTC
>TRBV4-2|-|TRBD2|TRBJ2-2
CASSQEFSGRAVGELFF
TGTGCCAGCAGCCAAGAATTTAGCGGGAGGGCGGTCGGGGAGCTGTTTTTT
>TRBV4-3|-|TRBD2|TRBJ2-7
CASSQDALWTSGSNEQYF
TGCGCCAGCAGCCAAGATGCCCTTTGGACTAGCGGGAGCAACGAGCAGTACTTC
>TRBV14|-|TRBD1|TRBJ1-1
CASSQVYWGTGVVKWDTEAFF
TGTGCCAGCAGCCAAGTCTACTGGGGGACAGGGGTAGTCAAGTGGGACACTGAAGCTTTCTTT
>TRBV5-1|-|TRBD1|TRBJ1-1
CASSSLQGMNTEAFF
TGCGCCAGCAGCTCCCTACAGGGGATGAACACTGAAGCTTTCTTT
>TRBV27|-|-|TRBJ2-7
CASSLSPDKAYEQYF
TGTGCCAGCAGTTTATCTCCGGACAAGGCCTACGAGCAGTACTTC
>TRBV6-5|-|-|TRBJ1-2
CASSYPGSYGYTF
TGTGCCAGCAGTTACCCCGGGAGCTATGGCTACACCTTC
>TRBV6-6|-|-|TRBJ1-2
CASSYTASSNGYTF
TGTGCCAGCAGTTACACAGCAAGTTCAAATGGCTACACCTTC
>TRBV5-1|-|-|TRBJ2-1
CASGRQLLSYNEQFF
TGCGCCAGCGGTCGACAGCTCCTTTCCTACAATGAGCAGTTCTTC
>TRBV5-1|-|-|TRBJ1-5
CASSLQSGNQPQHF
TGCGCCAGCAGCTTGCAGTCAGGGAATCAGCCCCAGCATTTT
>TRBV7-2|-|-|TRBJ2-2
CASSLSGGLNTGELFF
TGTGCCAGCAGCTTATCTGGAGGCCTTAACACCGGGGAGCTGTTTTTT
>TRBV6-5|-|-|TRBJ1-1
CASSYSAGAENTEAFF
TGTGCCAGCAGTTACTCGGCGGGAGCCGAGAACACTGAAGCTTTCTTT
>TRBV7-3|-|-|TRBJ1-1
CASSLGGGFTEAFF
TGTGCCAGCAGCTTAGGGGGGGGGTTCACTGAAGCTTTCTTT
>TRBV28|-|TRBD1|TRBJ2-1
CASSLPGQKYNEQFF
TGTGCCAGCAGTTTACCGGGACAGAAGTACAATGAGCAGTTCTTC
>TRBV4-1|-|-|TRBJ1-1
CASSQRGNTEAFF
TGCGCCAGCAGCCAGCGGGGAAACACTGAAGCTTTCTTT
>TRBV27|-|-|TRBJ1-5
CASSLRARGHLGNQPQHF
TGTGCCAGCAGTCTACGGGCTCGGGGTCACTTAGGCAATCAGCCCCAGCATTTT
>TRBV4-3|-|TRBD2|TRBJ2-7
CASSSGLAGPYEQYF
TGCGCCAGCAGCTCGGGACTAGCGGGACCGTACGAGCAGTACTTC
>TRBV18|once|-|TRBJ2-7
CASSPPSGFSYEQYF
TGTGCCAGCTCACCACCGTCAGGGTTCTCCTACGAGCAGTACTTC
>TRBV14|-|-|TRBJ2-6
CASSHQGSGANVLTF
TGTGCCAGCAGCCATCAGGGATCTGGGGCCAACGTCCTGACTTTC
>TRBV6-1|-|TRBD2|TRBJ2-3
CASSGSGRVEDTQYF
TGTGCCAGCAGTGGTAGCGGGAGAGTTGAAGATACGCAGTATTTT
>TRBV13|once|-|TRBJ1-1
CASSATQKSTEAFF
TGTGCCAGCAGCGCAACCCAAAAGAGCACTGAAGCTTTCTTT
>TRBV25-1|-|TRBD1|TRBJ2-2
CASSERTGRTGELFF
TGTGCCAGCAGTGAGAGGACAGGGAGAACCGGGGAGCTGTTTTTT
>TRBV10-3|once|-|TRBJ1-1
CAINPSQQFTEAFF
TGTGCCATCAATCCTAGCCAACAGTTCACTGAAGCTTTCTTT
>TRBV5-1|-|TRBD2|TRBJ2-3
CASSLNGGRVADTQYF
TGCGCCAGCAGCTTGAATGGCGGGAGGGTGGCAGATACGCAGTATTTT
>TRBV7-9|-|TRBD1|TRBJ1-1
CASSGTGVGEAFF
TGTGCCAGCAGCGGGACAGGGGTGGGTGAAGCTTTCTTT
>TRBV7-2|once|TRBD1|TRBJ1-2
CASSLETGLNHGYTF
TGTGCCAGCAGCTTAGAGACAGGGTTGAACCATGGCTACACCTTC
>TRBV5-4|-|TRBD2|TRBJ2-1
CASSPRTSGNNEQFF
TGTGCCAGCAGCCCCCGGACTAGCGGGAACAATGAGCAGTTCTTC
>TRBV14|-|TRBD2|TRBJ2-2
CASSQGVLAGVAGELFF
TGTGCCAGCAGCCAAGGCGTACTAGCGGGAGTGGCCGGGGAGCTGTTTTTT
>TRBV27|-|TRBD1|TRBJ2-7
CASSFKPRDRDNEQYF
TGTGCCAGCAGTTTCAAACCCCGGGACAGGGATAACGAGCAGTACTTC
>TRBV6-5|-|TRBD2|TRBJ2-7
CASSTLAGGPLTIF
TGTGCCAGCAGTACACTAGCGGGAGGGCCTCTCACAATCTTC
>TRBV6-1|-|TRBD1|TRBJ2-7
CASRRTGEVSYEQYF
TGTGCCAGCAGGAGGACAGGGGAAGTTTCCTACGAGCAGTACTTC
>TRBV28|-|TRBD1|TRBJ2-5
CASRQDREETQYF
TGTGCCAGCAGACAGGACAGGGAAGAGACCCAGTACTTC
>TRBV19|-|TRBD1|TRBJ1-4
CASSSTGMELFF
TGTGCCAGTAGTTCGACAGGGATGGAACTGTTTTTT
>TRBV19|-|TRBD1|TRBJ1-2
CASSIGQGAAGRNGYTF
TGTGCCAGTAGTATAGGACAGGGGGCGGCTGGGAGAAATGGCTACACCTTC
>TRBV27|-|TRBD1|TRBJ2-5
CASSLHRGEIQETQYF
TGTGCCAGCAGTCTTCACAGGGGCGAAATCCAAGAGACCCAGTACTTC
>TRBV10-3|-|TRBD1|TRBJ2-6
CAISRDRASSGANVLTF
TGTGCCATCAGTCGGGACAGGGCAAGCTCTGGGGCCAACGTCCTGACTTTC
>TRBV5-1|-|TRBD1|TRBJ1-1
CASSSTGVNTEAFF
TGCGCCAGCAGCTCGACAGGGGTCAACACTGAAGCTTTCTTT
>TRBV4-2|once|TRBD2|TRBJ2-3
CASSQDGLAGGDTQYF
TGTGCCAGCAGCCAAGATGGCCTAGCGGGAGGAGATACGCAGTATTTT
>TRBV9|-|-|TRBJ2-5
CASSVGGSVQETQYF
TGTGCCAGCAGCGTAGGAGGGAGCGTCCAAGAGACCCAGTACTTC
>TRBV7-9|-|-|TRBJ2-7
CASSLIQGAEQYF
TGTGCCAGCAGCTTAATACAGGGTGCCGAGCAGTACTTC
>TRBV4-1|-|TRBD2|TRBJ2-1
CASSQVRREISNEQFF
TGCGCCAGCAGCCAAGTCCGGCGGGAGATTAGCAATGAGCAGTTCTTC